The T cell receptor (beta chain) described here comes from a study of blood T cells in healthy people across ages. Primed by a sample-barcoded 5' primer and a J-beta primer mix, a second PCR proceeded for 7 to 11 cycles. Sequencing recovered at least 3 million CDR3-containing paired-end reads from each sample. In TCRdb, the 5' RACE reads were re-called with MiXCR into one record per CDR3 protein. The sample lists roughly 680,000 distinct CDR3 sequences, approximately 52% seen once, with 13% in the top ten. Each of the donors had roughly 10 milliliters of peripheral blood drawn into EDTA-treated Vacutainer tubes. Findings of the study overall: Older age went with lower TCR beta diversity per million T cells, in a roughly linear way.

Comments on this clonotype: Its target is not known. A much larger clone sits a single nucleotide away, making a read error possible.

The origin of this receptor is a woman over 75 in good health. The sequenced material came from blood.

CDR3 DNA: TGCGCCAGTAGACTAGCGAGATACAATGAGCAGTACTTC. It encodes CASRLARYNEQYF. The V and J genes are TRBV5-1 and TRBJ2-7, with 8 bases identical to TRBD2. The ends lost 8 bases at V and 7 bases at J; junction bases unmatched: 11. Germline lookup yields CDR1 SGHRS and CDR2 YFSETQ. This CDR3 is 13 amino acids long.